Listed below are T cell receptor beta chains from one sample, sequenced in a study of OX40 agonist ivuxolimab in advanced cancers. Produced via immunoSEQ multiplex PCR; TCRdb's table is partial and in-frame only. The sample holds more than 40,000 clones, 84% seen once. Sequencing was performed on CD4+ or CD8+ T cells sorted from blood, taken in a trial of the OX40 agonist ivuxolimab. These receptors all stem from an adult with an advanced solid tumor such as melanoma, head and neck, liver or kidney cancer. The CDR3 runs from the conserved cysteine through the conserved F or W. A D gene is named only where the DNA matches it firmly. Clone size is given for some rows only: seen once, a few or many times, or a class if the clone is expanded.

j_call | clone_size | v_call | cdr3_length | d_call | cdr3_nt | cdr3_aa
TRBJ1-3 | . | TRBV2 | 15 | . | TGTGCCAGCAGTGAGGCCCAGGGCTCTGGAAACACCATATATTTT | CASSEAQGSGNTIYF
TRBJ2-1 | . | TRBV2 | 13 | TRBD1 | TGTGCCAGCAGTGTTGGGACAGCGAATGAGCAGTTCTTC | CASSVGTANEQFF
TRBJ2-5 | . | TRBV5-1 | 15 | TRBD1 | TGCGCCAGCAGCGCCGGACAGGGAGTCCAAGAGACCCAGTACTTC | CASSAGQGVQETQYF
TRBJ2-7 | few | TRBV7-8 | 15 | TRBD2 | TGTGCCAGCAGCTTTGGGCTAGCGGGAGAAGAAGAGCAGTACTTC | CASSFGLAGEEEQYF
TRBJ2-7 | few | TRBV27 | 13 | TRBD1 | TGTGCCAGCAGTCCCCGGACAGGGAACGAGCAGTACTTC | CASSPRTGNEQYF
TRBJ2-5 | . | TRBV5-1 | 14 | . | TGCGCCAGCAGCTTGGGACTGGGGGTGAAGACCCAGTACTTC | CASSLGLGVKTQYF
TRBJ2-3 | . | TRBV7-3 | 15 | TRBD2 | TGTGCCAGCAGAGGACTAGCAGTGAGCACAGATACGCAGTATTTT | CASRGLAVSTDTQYF
TRBJ1-2 | . | TRBV6-1 | 13 | TRBD1 | TGTGCCAGCAGTGAAGCGCAAGGGGGCGGCTACACCTTC | CASSEAQGGGYTF
TRBJ1-1 | . | TRBV19 | 13 | . | TGTGCCAGTAGTATAGTTGAGAACACTGAAGCTTTCTTT | CASSIVENTEAFF
TRBJ2-5 | . | TRBV27 | 16 | . | TGTGCCAGCACCTCACGACCCTTTACCAGGGGAGGGACCCAGTACTTC | CASTSRPFTRGGTQYF
TRBJ2-1 | . | TRBV28 | 12 | . | TGTGCCAGCAGTTTTCTACGGACTGAGCAGTTCTTC | CASSFLRTEQFF
TRBJ1-4 | . | TRBV5-6 | 14 | . | TGTGCCAGCAGCTTGCCAGGGTCAGGTGAAAAACTGTTTTTT | CASSLPGSGEKLFF
TRBJ2-1 | . | TRBV7-7 | 16 | TRBD1 | TGTGCTAGCAGCTTAACGTCAGGACAGGGGTACAATGAGCAGTTCTTC | CASSLTSGQGYNEQFF
TRBJ1-2 | . | TRBV9 | 13 | . | TGTGCCAGCAGCTCTTGGGGGAACTGGGGCTACACCTTC | CASSSWGNWGYTF
TRBJ2-1 | . | TRBV28 | 15 | TRBD1 | TGTGCCAGCAGTTTCCGGGACAGGGGCGTCAATGAGCAGTTCTTC | CASSFRDRGVNEQFF
TRBJ2-7 | . | TRBV6-5 | 11 | . | TGTGCCAGCAGAGGAAACTACGAGCAGTACTTC | CASRGNYEQYF
TRBJ1-1 | . | TRBV6-6 | 11 | . | TGTGCCAGCGTACGAGGGACTGAAGCTTTCTTT | CASVRGTEAFF
TRBJ1-6 | few | TRBV7-9 | 14 | . | TGTGCCAGCAGCTTAGTTGCATATAATTCACCCCTCCACTTT | CASSLVAYNSPLHF
TRBJ1-2 | . | TRBV20-1 | 11 | . | TGCAGTGCTTCCATAGGGGCGGGCTACACCTTC | CSASIGAGYTF
TRBJ1-5 | few | TRBV6-5 | 14 | . | TGTGCCAGCAGTTATCGGGGGGTAGATCAGCCCCAGCATTTT | CASSYRGVDQPQHF
TRBJ2-1 | . | TRBV27 | 11 | . | TGTGCCAGCAGCCTCTACAATGAGCAGTTCTTC | CASSLYNEQFF
TRBJ2-2 | . | TRBV4-2 | 15 | . | TGTGCCAGCAGCCAAGAATCAGGGAACACCGGGGAGCTGTTTTTT | CASSQESGNTGELFF
TRBJ2-7 | once | TRBV9 | 14 | . | TGTGCCAGCAGCGTCGAACTACCACCTTACGAGCAGTACTTC | CASSVELPPYEQYF
TRBJ2-1 | few | TRBV12-5 | 17 | TRBD1 | TGTGCTAGTGGCCCTCCCCCACAGGGGGGACCACACAATGAGCAGTTCTTC | CASGPPPQGGPHNEQFF
TRBJ1-2 | . | TRBV4-1 | 16 | . | TGCGCCAGCAGCCAAGACCCCCAGAGAGCTAACTATGGCTACACCTTC | CASSQDPQRANYGYTF
TRBJ2-1 | . | TRBV5-1 | 14 | . | TGCGCCAGCAGCTTGGACGCGGGCCCCAATGAGCAGTTCTTC | CASSLDAGPNEQFF
TRBJ2-5 | . | TRBV5-5 | 14 | . | TGTGCCAGCAGCGCGACCGATCCGCAAGAGACCCAGTACTTC | CASSATDPQETQYF
TRBJ2-3 | . | TRBV27 | 16 | TRBD2 | TGTGCCAGCAGTCCAGGGACTAGCGGGAGGGCAGATACGCAGTATTTT | CASSPGTSGRADTQYF
TRBJ2-1 | . | TRBV6-5 | 13 | TRBD2 | TGTGCCAGCCGGCTAGCGGCCAACAATGAGCAGTTCTTC | CASRLAANNEQFF
TRBJ2-5 | . | TRBV27 | 11 | . | TGTGCCAGCAGTTTAGGAGAGACCCAGTACTTC | CASSLGETQYF
TRBJ2-5 | . | TRBV6-5 | 11 | . | TGTGCCAGCAGTTCCTCGGGGACCCAGTACTTC | CASSSSGTQYF
TRBJ2-5 | . | TRBV7-9 | 15 | . | TGTGCCAGCAGCTCAGGGGTCTCGCTTCAAGAGACCCAGTACTTC | CASSSGVSLQETQYF